This T cell receptor beta chain was documented in a study of cytotoxic CD8 clonotypes in ibrutinib-treated CLL. Looking at the study overall: Responses: some 25 partial, 2 complete; after median roughly 68 months, around 14 stayed remitted, approximately twelve progressed. Response specimens were obtained following a median treatment duration of roughly 11 months, with a range of 6 to 36.

This clone was found once. Its antigen is as yet unknown. V was clipped by 2 bases and J by 6 bases; unmatched bases: 3. Germline values: CDR1 SGHRS, CDR2 YFSETQ. The CDR3 extends over 13 amino acids. Only in-frame clones appear in the TCRdb table, and some are missing; sequencing was by immunoSEQ multiplex PCR. The sample includes some 140,000 clones, more than 85% of them seen just once. Findings of the study overall: Higher clonality was seen at ibrutinib response and a return toward baseline at progression. Baseline values of clonality outstripped age-matched healthy donors and followed circulating CD8+ T-cell counts.

Sequencing was performed on PBMCs, taken after 12 months of ibrutinib treatment. This TCR was sampled from a human donor with chronic lymphocytic leukemia. The rearrangement links TRBV5-1 to TRBJ2-7; 9 bases line up with TRBD2. The CDR3 region has the DNA TGCGCCAGCAGCTTCGGGACTAGCCTCGAGCAGTACTTC. Translation gives CASSFGTSLEQYF. Based on the CDR3 plus reference TRBV5-1 and TRBJ2-7, the full variable domain is KAGVTQTPRYLIKTRGQQVTLSCSPISGHRSVSWYQQTPGQGLQFLFEYFSETQRNKGNFPGRFSGRQFSNSRSEMNVSTLELGDSALYLCASSFGTSLEQYFGPGTRLTVT.